This is a list of T cell receptor beta chains from one sample in a study of blood T cell repertoires in COVID-19. Sequencing was performed with immunoSEQ multiplex PCR; in TCRdb, only in-frame clones are kept and a portion is missing. The sample has a few hundred thousand clones, roughly 91% seen once. Sequencing used PBMCs or T cells enriched from blood (not recorded which). Receptors were obtained from a woman in her 30s who had recovered from COVID-19. Both conserved end residues are part of each CDR3. D genes are given only for firm matches. Clone size is given for some rows only: seen once, a few or many times, or a class if the clone is expanded.

J gene	clone size	V gene	D gene	CDR3 protein	CDR3 DNA
TRBJ2-7	-	TRBV9	-	CASSREVGGYEQYF	TGTGCCAGCAGCAGGGAAGTAGGGGGTTACGAGCAGTACTTC
TRBJ1-1	-	TRBV20-1	-	CSVSVNTEAFF	TGCAGTGTATCCGTGAACACTGAAGCTTTCTTT
TRBJ1-6	-	TRBV7-2	-	CASSSPGSPLHF	TGTGCCAGCAGCTCTCCCGGGTCACCCCTCCACTTT
TRBJ2-5	-	TRBV6-5	-	CASSQGKETQYF	TGTGCCAGCAGTCAGGGGAAAGAGACCCAGTACTTC
TRBJ2-1	-	TRBV6-5	TRBD1	CASSPTGGGYNEQFF	TGTGCCAGCAGTCCTACAGGGGGCGGCTACAATGAGCAGTTCTTC
TRBJ1-1	-	TRBV28	-	CASSSDSWVNTEAFF	TGTGCCAGCAGTTCGGACAGTTGGGTCAACACTGAAGCTTTCTTT
TRBJ1-1	-	TRBV27	-	CASSLFWRETNTEAFF	TGTGCCAGCAGTTTGTTCTGGAGGGAGACGAACACTGAAGCTTTCTTT
TRBJ2-1	-	TRBV6-5	-	CASSYSRASSYNEQFF	TGTGCCAGCAGTTACTCGCGGGCCAGCTCCTACAATGAGCAGTTCTTC
TRBJ1-1	once	TRBV19	TRBD1	CASSVGQGVKAFF	TGTGCCAGTAGTGTCGGACAGGGAGTAAAAGCTTTCTTT
TRBJ1-1	-	TRBV30	-	CAWGEPPGTEAFF	TGTGCCTGGGGAGAACCCCCCGGGACTGAAGCTTTCTTT
TRBJ2-1	-	TRBV9	TRBD2	CASSLRAGGDYNEQFF	TGTGCCAGCAGCTTAAGAGCGGGGGGAGACTACAATGAGCAGTTCTTC
TRBJ2-1	-	TRBV5-4	TRBD2	CASSLNSASGYNEQFF	TGTGCCAGCAGCTTGAATTCGGCTAGCGGGTACAATGAGCAGTTCTTC
TRBJ1-1	-	TRBV5-4	-	CASSSPGQNTEAFF	TGTGCCAGCAGCTCCCCGGGACAGAACACTGAAGCTTTCTTT
TRBJ1-1	-	TRBV5-6	-	CASSLEGFTVNTEAFF	TGTGCCAGCAGCTTGGAGGGGTTTACAGTGAACACTGAAGCTTTCTTT
TRBJ2-7	-	TRBV12-3/TRBV12-4	-	CASSSGTGEQYF	TGTGCCAGCAGCTCCGGAACAGGCGAGCAGTACTTC
TRBJ2-1	-	TRBV4-3	-	CASSQDLTRSYNEQFF	TGCGCCAGCAGCCAAGATCTAACGAGGTCTTACAATGAGCAGTTCTTC
TRBJ1-2	-	TRBV28	TRBD1	CASSRATGTGSYGYTF	TGTGCCAGCAGTAGAGCCACCGGGACAGGGAGCTATGGCTACACCTTC
TRBJ2-7	-	TRBV5-4	TRBD2	CASSLGVSGAYYEQYF	TGTGCCAGCAGCTTGGGAGTTAGCGGGGCGTACTACGAGCAGTACTTC
TRBJ2-7	-	TRBV7-8	-	CASRTVRGRGYEQYF	TGTGCCAGCAGGACAGTCCGGGGTAGGGGGTACGAGCAGTACTTC
TRBJ1-1	-	TRBV19	TRBD1	CASRTTGGNTEAFF	TGTGCCAGTAGAACGACAGGGGGAAACACTGAAGCTTTCTTT
TRBJ1-2	-	TRBV25-1	TRBD1	CASSEERAGGDGYTF	TGTGCCAGCAGTGAGGAGCGGGCAGGGGGCGACGGCTACACCTTC
TRBJ1-1	-	TRBV18	TRBD1	CASSQIGQGEAFF	TGTGCCAGCTCACAGATCGGACAGGGGGAAGCTTTCTTT
TRBJ2-3	-	TRBV6-4	TRBD2	CASSTSGGATDTQYF	TGTGCCAGCAGTACTAGCGGGGGGGCCACAGATACGCAGTATTTT
TRBJ1-4	-	TRBV12-3/TRBV12-4	TRBD1	CASIQGTAEKLFF	TGTGCCAGCATCCAGGGGACAGCCGAAAAACTGTTTTTT
TRBJ2-7	-	TRBV7-2	TRBD1	CASSFWDRTSYEQYF	TGTGCCAGCAGCTTCTGGGACAGAACCTCCTACGAGCAGTACTTC
TRBJ2-7	-	TRBV5-6	TRBD1	CASSPGPGGPPYYEQYF	TGTGCCAGCAGCCCCGGCCCAGGGGGTCCCCCATACTACGAGCAGTACTTC
TRBJ1-2	-	TRBV10-3	TRBD1	CAISNSGQSNYGYTF	TGTGCCATCAGTAACTCGGGACAGTCTAACTATGGCTACACCTTC
TRBJ2-5	-	TRBV2	TRBD1	CASSNYPGQRETQYF	TGTGCCAGCAGCAATTACCCGGGACAGAGAGAGACCCAGTACTTC
TRBJ1-2	-	TRBV2	-	CASRPGSYGYTF	TGTGCCAGCAGACCCGGTTCCTATGGCTACACCTTC
TRBJ1-4	-	TRBV19	-	CASSIESGSWEKLFF	TGTGCCAGTAGTATAGAGTCTGGCTCGTGGGAAAAACTGTTTTTT
TRBJ2-1	-	TRBV30	TRBD2	CAWSGSGGRDEQFF	TGTGCCTGGAGTGGTAGCGGGGGGCGTGATGAGCAGTTCTTC
TRBJ1-2	-	TRBV7-6	-	CASSLDRVSNYGYTF	TGTGCCAGCAGCTTAGACCGGGTTTCTAACTATGGCTACACCTTC
TRBJ2-7	-	TRBV19	-	CASSINQNYEQYF	TGTGCCAGTAGTATCAACCAGAACTACGAGCAGTACTTC
TRBJ2-2	-	TRBV30	TRBD1	CAWKGQSINTGELFF	TGTGCCTGGAAGGGACAGTCGATAAACACCGGGGAGCTGTTTTTT
TRBJ1-4	few	TRBV7-2	-	CASSRSGLRNEKLFF	TGTGCCAGCAGCCGTTCGGGGTTACGGAATGAAAAACTGTTTTTT
TRBJ2-1	-	TRBV6-6	TRBD2	CASRRGTSASNSNEQFF	TGTGCCAGCAGGCGAGGGACTAGCGCAAGTAACAGCAATGAGCAGTTCTTC
TRBJ1-1	-	TRBV5-1	TRBD1	CASSFRMTGENTEAFF	TGCGCCAGCAGCTTCCGAATGACAGGGGAGAACACTGAAGCTTTCTTT
TRBJ2-5	-	TRBV9	-	CASSVDLNEKETQYF	TGTGCCAGCAGCGTAGATCTGAACGAGAAAGAGACCCAGTACTTC
TRBJ1-6	once	TRBV11-2	-	CASSPRTFSPLHF	TGTGCCAGCAGCCCTCGGACTTTTTCACCCCTCCACTTT
TRBJ1-1	-	TRBV27	-	CASSPPGLGTEAFF	TGTGCCAGCAGTCCACCGGGACTGGGCACTGAAGCTTTCTTT
TRBJ2-7	few	TRBV5-1	TRBD1	CASSEVYSRDRAYEQYF	TGCGCCAGCAGCGAAGTGTATAGCCGGGACAGAGCCTACGAGCAGTACTTC
TRBJ1-1	-	TRBV18	-	CASFLNLNTEAFF	TGTGCCAGCTTCCTAAACTTGAACACTGAAGCTTTCTTT
TRBJ1-1	-	TRBV5-1	TRBD1	CASSSSTGVDTEAFF	TGCGCCAGCAGCTCCTCGACAGGGGTAGACACTGAAGCTTTCTTT
TRBJ1-2	-	TRBV27	-	CASRSNYGYTF	TGTGCCAGCAGGTCAAACTATGGCTACACCTTC
TRBJ2-1	once	TRBV5-1	-	CASSQKRYNEQFF	TGCGCCAGCAGTCAGAAACGATACAATGAGCAGTTCTTC
TRBJ2-7	-	TRBV10-2	TRBD2	CASSGQIAGSYEQYF	TGCGCCAGCAGTGGGCAGATAGCGGGCAGCTACGAGCAGTACTTC
TRBJ1-6	-	TRBV11-1	-	CASSRYQGSDNSPLHF	TGTGCCAGCAGCCGATATCAGGGGAGTGATAATTCACCCCTCCACTTT
TRBJ2-1	-	TRBV28	-	CASREAGYSYNEQFF	TGTGCCAGCAGAGAAGCGGGCTACTCCTACAATGAGCAGTTCTTC
TRBJ2-3	-	TRBV7-7	TRBD1	CASSLGTGLDTQYF	TGTGCCAGCAGCTTAGGGACAGGGCTCGATACGCAGTATTTT
TRBJ2-7	-	TRBV7-9	TRBD1	CASSPREGPTGFSSYEQYF	TGTGCCAGCAGCCCACGAGAGGGCCCGACAGGGTTCAGCTCCTACGAGCAGTACTTC
TRBJ1-2	-	TRBV6-6	-	CASSSLARGGYTF	TGTGCCAGCAGCTCCCTTGCGCGAGGTGGCTACACCTTC
TRBJ2-2	-	TRBV9	-	CASSVVPANTGELFF	TGTGCCAGCAGCGTAGTTCCAGCGAACACCGGGGAGCTGTTTTTT
TRBJ1-6	-	TRBV4-1	-	CASSQEVGIGNSPLHF	TGCGCCAGCAGCCAAGAAGTGGGTATCGGGAATTCACCCCTCCACTTT
TRBJ2-1	-	TRBV9	-	CASSVEGGPYNEQFF	TGTGCCAGCAGCGTAGAAGGAGGGCCCTACAATGAGCAGTTCTTC
TRBJ1-2	-	TRBV28	-	CASRQGLPYGYTF	TGTGCCAGCAGGCAGGGGCTACCCTATGGCTACACCTTC
TRBJ1-1	-	TRBV18	TRBD1	CASSRLQGANTEAFF	TGTGCCAGCTCACGGCTACAGGGGGCCAACACTGAAGCTTTCTTT
TRBJ1-2	-	TRBV5-1	TRBD1	CASSLPRQGASYGYTF	TGCGCCAGCAGCTTACCTCGACAGGGGGCGAGCTATGGCTACACCTTC